This T cell receptor (beta chain) originates from a study of blood T cell repertoires in COVID-19. This CDR3 is 15 amino acids long. The germline V gene encodes CDR1 MGHRA and CDR2 YSYEKL. V was clipped by 3 bases and J by 4 bases; unmatched bases: 6. The method was immunoSEQ multiplex PCR; TCRdb's version includes in-frame clones alone and lacks a portion of them. The sample lists roughly 200,000 clones, 70% to 90% occurring once. The receptor's source is a man in his sixties with acute or convalescent COVID-19. The chain recombines TRBV4-1 with TRBJ2-5; 9 nucleotides match TRBD2. The sequenced material came from peripheral blood. The DNA of the CDR3 is TGCGCCAGCAGCCAGAATAGCGGGAGTTCAGAGACCCAGTACTTC. Its translation: CASSQNSGSSETQYF.